The 5 T cell receptor beta chains presented below share a single source sample, sequenced in a study of T cells expressing NK-cell markers (TCRdb year 2020). The method was 5' RACE. Instrument used: Illumina HiSeq 2000. The reads went through TCRdb reprocessing, and each CDR3 protein sequence gets one entry with no DNA. The sample's table covers hundreds of thousands of distinct CDR3 sequences. The ten largest account for roughly 3.5% of the sample. The sequenced sample consisted of blood T cells: a sorted CD56 or NKG2C T cell subset, CD4+ or CD8+ T cells, or bulk PBMC T cells (not recorded which). The origin of the receptors is a man younger than 35 in good health. Donor details come from another sample of the same person, matched by shared clones.

The rearrangement uses TRBV10-2 and TRBJ2-1; TCRdb picks TRBD2, but there is no DNA to check that call. Germline values: CDR1 WSHSY, CDR2 SAAADI. This CDR3 has 18 residues. The CDR3 sequence: CASSVVFPSGDSYNEQFF.

V usage is TRBV4-1 and J usage is TRBJ1-6; lacking DNA, the TRBD1 call made by TCRdb goes unchecked. The CDR3 consists of 15 residues. CDR1 and CDR2 from the germline V gene are MGHRA and YSYEKL. The CDR3 reads CASSQVRTDNTPLHF.

This chain links TRBV28 with TRBJ2-2; the TCRdb call, TRBD1, lacks DNA for checking. The germline V gene encodes CDR1 MDHEN and CDR2 SYDVKM. This CDR3 comprises 15 residues. The CDR3 here is CASSSDRGRVGELFF.

The rearrangement links TRBV20-1 to TRBJ2-3. This CDR3 is 16 amino acids long. Per the germline V gene, CDR1 is DFQATT and CDR2 is SNEGSKA (reference sequence). The CDR3 here is CSARDRRRGGTDTQYF.

The gene calls are TRBV27 and TRBJ1-1; lacking DNA, the TRBD1 call made by TCRdb goes unchecked. The CDR3 is 16 residues long. Germline CDR1 is MNHEY and CDR2 is SMNVEV (reference sequence). The CDR3 sequence is CASSLGTEPGGTEAFF.